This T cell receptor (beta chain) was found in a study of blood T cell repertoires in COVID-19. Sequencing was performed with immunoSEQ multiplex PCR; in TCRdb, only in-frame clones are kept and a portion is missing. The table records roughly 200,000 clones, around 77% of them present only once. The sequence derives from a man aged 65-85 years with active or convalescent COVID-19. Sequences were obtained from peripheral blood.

The CDR3 spells CASSIVAGGTGYTF. The CDR3 DNA is TGTGCCAGTAGTATAGTAGCAGGGGGAACCGGCTACACCTTC. The chain combines TRBV19 with TRBJ1-2, with TRBD1 matching 7 bases. CDR1 is LNHDA and CDR2 is SQIVND in the germline V gene (reference sequence). The CDR3 covers 14 residues. V lost 1 base, J lost 8 bases, and 7 bases stayed unmatched.